The text below deals with one T cell receptor beta chain. Sequencing was performed with immunoSEQ multiplex PCR; in TCRdb, only in-frame clones are kept and a portion is missing. The data show 75,000 to 90,000 clones, with roughly 89% seen just once and almost 8.5% held by the top ten. The sample is drawn from a study of OX40 agonist ivuxolimab in advanced cancers. Across the study: Enrolled patients in dose escalation had cancers that were hepatocellular carcinoma, melanoma, renal cell or head and neck cancer. People who had prior anti-PD-1, anti-PD-L1 or anti-CTLA-4 therapy could take part, and approximately 44% had some.

This CDR3 region has 11 residues. Germline V CDR1 and CDR2: MDHEN, SYDVKM. The V gene lost 4 bases and the J gene lost 5 bases, with 3 bases spanning the gap. Sampling of blood occurred at baseline, cycle 4 day 1, and cycle 7 day 1. The receptor was isolated from an adult with an advanced solid tumor such as melanoma, head and neck, liver or kidney cancer. This chain uses TRBV28 with TRBJ1-5; D is uncertain. Here the sequenced sample was CD4+ or CD8+ T cells sorted from blood, taken in a trial of the OX40 agonist ivuxolimab. The CDR3 nucleotides are TGTGCCAGCAGTTCGGATCAGCCCCAGCATTTT. Residues: CASSSDQPQHF.